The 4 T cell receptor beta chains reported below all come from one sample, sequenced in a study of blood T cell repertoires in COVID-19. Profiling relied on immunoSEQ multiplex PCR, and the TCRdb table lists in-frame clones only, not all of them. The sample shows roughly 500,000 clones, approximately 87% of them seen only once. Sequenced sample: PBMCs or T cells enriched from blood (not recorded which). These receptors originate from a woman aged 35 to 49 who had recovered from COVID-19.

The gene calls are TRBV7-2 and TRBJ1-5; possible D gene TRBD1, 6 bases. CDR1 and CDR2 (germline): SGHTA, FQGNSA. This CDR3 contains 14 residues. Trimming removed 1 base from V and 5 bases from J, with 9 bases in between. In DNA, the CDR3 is TGTGCCAGCAGCTTAGTGTCAGGGGATCAGCCCCAGCATTTT. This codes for CASSLVSGDQPQHF.

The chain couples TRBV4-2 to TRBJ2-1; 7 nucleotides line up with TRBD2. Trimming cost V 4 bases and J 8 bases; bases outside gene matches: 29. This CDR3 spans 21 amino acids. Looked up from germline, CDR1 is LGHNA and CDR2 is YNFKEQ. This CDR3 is CASSPLTTPHLRGRLRDEQFF. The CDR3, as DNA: TGTGCCAGCAGCCCACTCACAACCCCACACTTGCGCGGGAGACTTAGGGATGAGCAGTTCTTC.

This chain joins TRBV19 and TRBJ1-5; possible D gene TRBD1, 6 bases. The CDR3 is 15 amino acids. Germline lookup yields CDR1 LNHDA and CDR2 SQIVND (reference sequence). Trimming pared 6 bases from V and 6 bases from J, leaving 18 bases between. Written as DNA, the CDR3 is TGTGCCAGTAGGGGCCAGGGGTCGAATGGTCAGCCCCAGCATTTT. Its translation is CASRGQGSNGQPQHF.

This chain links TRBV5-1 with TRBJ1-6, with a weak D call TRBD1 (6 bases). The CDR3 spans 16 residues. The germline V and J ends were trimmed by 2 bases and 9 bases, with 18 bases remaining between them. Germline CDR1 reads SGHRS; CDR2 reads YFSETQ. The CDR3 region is CASSLRVPQGGSPLHF. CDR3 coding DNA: TGCGCCAGCAGCTTAAGGGTACCACAGGGCGGTTCACCCCTCCACTTT. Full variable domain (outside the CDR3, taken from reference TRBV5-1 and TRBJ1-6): KAGVTQTPRYLIKTRGQQVTLSCSPISGHRSVSWYQQTPGQGLQFLFEYFSETQRNKGNFPGRFSGRQFSNSRSEMNVSTLELGDSALYLCASSLRVPQGGSPLHFGNGTRLTVT.